Below, 7 T cell receptor beta chains from the same sample are listed, as sequenced in a study of graft-versus-host responses after intestinal transplantation. Antigens of these TCRs are unknown. Some clones are missing from TCRdb's copy, which holds only in-frame ones; the method was immunoSEQ multiplex PCR. The sample includes some 96,000 clones, less than 90% of them seen just once. Specimen: unstimulated CD4+ T cells sorted from spleen or lymph node cells, collected before transplant. The origin of the receptors is a human donor who was the organ donor for an intestinal transplant.

The V call is TRBV30, the J call TRBJ1-2; unclear D gene. V lost 1 base, J lost 4 bases, and 10 bases lay in between. CDR3 length: 13 amino acids. CDR1 is GTSNPN and CDR2 is SVGIG in the germline V gene (reference sequence). CDR3 protein: CAWSAIPTYGYTF. CDR3 DNA sequence: TGTGCCTGGAGTGCAATACCCACCTATGGCTACACCTTC.

The chain uses TRBV6-5 and TRBJ1-1; D gene uncertain. This CDR3 comprises 16 residues. The V end was cut by 0 bases, the J end by 0 bases, with 11 bases between. CDR1 MNHEY and CDR2 SVGAGI come from the germline V gene. This chain's CDR3 is CASSYSAPPMNTEAFF. In nucleotides, the CDR3 is TGTGCCAGCAGTTACTCCGCACCACCTATGAACACTGAAGCTTTCTTT.

The rearrangement joins TRBV6-5 to TRBJ1-1; 8 bases match TRBD1. Germline V CDR1 and CDR2: MNHEY, SVGAGI. V shed 5 bases and J 2 bases; nucleotides not matched to a gene: 4. CDR3 size: 14 residues. The CDR3 DNA is TGTGCCAGCAGTGCAGGGGGCCGAAACACTGAAGCTTTCTTT. It is translated as CASSAGGRNTEAFF.

The rearrangement uses TRBV25-1 and TRBJ2-6; D remains ambiguous. Trimming left V 5 bases short and J 4 bases short, with 12 bases between. The V gene's germline CDR1 is MGHDK and CDR2 SYGVNS. The CDR3 extends over 15 amino acids. This CDR3 reads CASSRRGPGANVLTF. The CDR3 nucleotides are TGTGCCAGCAGTCGGCGAGGCCCCGGGGCCAACGTCCTGACTTTC.

Only a few counts were recorded for this clone. The chain combines TRBV19 with TRBJ1-5; D might be TRBD1 (5 bases). The CDR3 has 17 residues. CDR1 is LNHDA and CDR2 is SQIVND in the germline V gene (reference sequence). The ends were cut back, 4 bases at V and 2 bases at J, with 18 bases in the middle. This chain's CDR3 is CASSTRGAASGNQPQHF. In DNA, the CDR3 is TGTGCCAGTAGTACTAGGGGAGCTGCAAGCGGCAATCAGCCCCAGCATTTT.

This clone showed up just once. The rearrangement joins TRBV6-1 to TRBJ1-2; D perhaps matches TRBD1 (5 bases). Per germline, CDR1 MNHNS and CDR2 SASEGT. The CDR3 extends over 15 amino acids. Trimming cost V 3 bases and J 4 bases, with 15 bases left between them. This chain's CDR3 is CASSEDGAFGYGYTF. The CDR3 nucleotides read TGTGCCAGCAGTGAGGACGGGGCATTTGGCTATGGCTACACCTTC.

In its sample, this clone was seen once. This sequence joins TRBV29-1 and TRBJ2-2, with TRBD2 identical over 12 bases. Germline assignment: CDR1 SQVTM and CDR2 ANQGSEA. V shed 6 bases, J shed 4 bases, and the junction held 12 bases outside the gene matches. The CDR3 consists of 17 residues. CDR3: CSVSGLAGISSTGELFF. In DNA form, the CDR3 reads TGCAGCGTCTCCGGACTAGCGGGGATAAGTAGCACCGGGGAGCTGTTTTTT.